This T cell receptor beta chain was sequenced for a study of blood T cell repertoires in COVID-19. Turning to the study itself: Donors in the United States, Italy and Spain gave samples during acute or convalescent COVID-19. T cells, B-cell-depleted T cells, or PBMCs provided the cDNA or gDNA that served as material.

There are 15 residues in the CDR3. V lost 2 bases to trimming and J lost 1 base, with 11 bases between them. Germline CDR1 is MDHEN and CDR2 is SYDVKM. In the original processing: For nucleated cells, counts were estimated from reference gene primer amplification. Clones were read by immunoSEQ multiplex PCR, and TCRdb kept only the in-frame ones, dropping some. The D gene and trimming were derived from the DNA, and the V and J assignments and clone size from that table. The table shows 200,000 to 300,000 clones, with just under 85% occurring only once. Sequencing used peripheral blood. The sequence was collected from a woman aged 80 or over with acute or convalescent COVID-19. This chain connects TRBV28 to TRBJ1-1; D call uncertain. In DNA form, the CDR3 reads TGTGCCAGCAGTTTACTGGGCAGAAAGAACACTGAAGCTTTCTTT. It translates to CASSLLGRKNTEAFF.